This entry lists 27 T cell receptor beta chains sequenced from one sample in a study of cytomegalovirus exposure and HLA in healthy donors. Amplification used 60 Vbeta primers and 13 Jbeta primers. Sequencing was performed with immunoSEQ multiplex PCR; in TCRdb, only in-frame clones are kept and a portion is missing. The sample carries approximately 100,000 clones, 60% to 80% recorded once. The sequencing sample was made of PBMCs. These receptors originate from a female donor in good health and CMV-seronegative.

The V call is TRBV13, the J call TRBJ2-3, with 8 bases matching TRBD2. With 11 bases clipped from V and 0 bases from J, the junction kept 7 bases outside the gene matches. This CDR3 is built from 14 residues. Germline V gene data show CDR1 as PRHDT and CDR2 as FYEKMQ (reference sequence). The CDR3: CACGRPASTDTQYF. CDR3 nucleotides: TGTGCCTGCGGGAGGCCTGCTAGCACAGATACGCAGTATTTT.

The rearrangement uses TRBV5-8 and TRBJ2-6; no firm D call. From germline, CDR1 is SGHTS and CDR2 YDEGEE. The CDR3 spans 15 residues. V lost 4 bases and J 0 bases, leaving 8 bases between the germline ends. CDR3 coding DNA: TGTGCCAGCAGCAGCATAAACTCTGGGGCCAACGTCCTGACTTTC. This gives the protein CASSSINSGANVLTF.

CDR3 region: CASSLGAGVNEQFF. The CDR3 DNA reads TGCGCCAGCAGCTTGGGCGCAGGGGTTAATGAGCAGTTCTTC. The J gene is TRBJ2-1, the V gene TRBV5-1, with a tentative D call TRBD1 (6 bases). Trimming left V 0 bases short and J 7 bases short, with 11 bases between. Germline assignment: CDR1 SGHRS and CDR2 YFSETQ. This CDR3 contains 14 residues.

This chain uses TRBV29-1 with TRBJ2-5, with a tentative D call TRBD1 (6 bases). V gave up 4 bases and J gave up 5 bases, with 14 bases separating them. Germline-derived CDR1 and CDR2 are SQVTM and ANQGSEA. The CDR3 is 13 amino acids. The CDR3 sequence: CSVAQGLGETQYF. Written as DNA, the CDR3 is TGCAGCGTTGCCCAGGGGCTCGGGGAGACCCAGTACTTC. The whole variable domain, remainder taken from reference TRBV29-1 and TRBJ2-5, is SAVISQKPSRDICQRGTSLTIQCQVDSQVTMMFWYRQQPGQSLTLIATANQGSEATYESGFVIDKFPISRPNLTFSTLTVSNMSPEDSSIYLCSVAQGLGETQYFGPGTRLLVL.

The chain uses TRBV29-1 and TRBJ2-7; 7 nucleotides line up with TRBD1. V was pared by 4 bases and J by 6 bases, with 3 bases of the junction left unmatched. Germline values: CDR1 SQVTM, CDR2 ANQGSEA. The CDR3 sequence is 11 residues long. The CDR3 DNA follows: TGCAGCGTTGTGGGGACAGCCGAGCAGTACTTC. Translation: CSVVGTAEQYF.

The V and J genes are TRBV10-2 and TRBJ1-2; TRBD1 is a possible D gene (6 bases). V gave up 7 bases and J gave up 0 bases, with 15 bases separating them. Looked up from germline, CDR1 is WSHSY and CDR2 is SAAADI. This CDR3 spans 15 amino acids. The CDR3 DNA is TGCGCCAGCACCGAGGGGGGGCAACCTAACTATGGCTACACCTTC. This codes for CASTEGGQPNYGYTF.

Written as DNA, the CDR3 is TGTGCCAGCAGTTTAATGGGACAGGTTTACTCTGGAAACACCATATATTTT. Residues: CASSLMGQVYSGNTIYF. The chain employs TRBV28 and TRBJ1-3, with 8 bases matching TRBD1. Germline V gene data show CDR1 as MDHEN and CDR2 as SYDVKM. This CDR3 comprises 17 residues. Unmatched junction bases numbered 6, after V lost 2 bases and J lost 0 bases.

V and J are TRBV28 and TRBJ1-1; unclear D gene. The V end was cut by 5 bases, the J end by 0 bases, with 10 bases between. This CDR3 contains 14 residues. Per the germline V gene, CDR1 is MDHEN and CDR2 is SYDVKM. CDR3 coding DNA: TGTGCCAGCAGTCCCCCAACAGTGAACACTGAAGCTTTCTTT. As protein: CASSPPTVNTEAFF.

The chain employs TRBV30 and TRBJ2-3, with TRBD2 matching 13 bases. The junction had 13 bases not matched to a gene; V was cut back by 2 bases and J by 5 bases. CDR3 length: 18 residues. The V gene's germline CDR1 is GTSNPN and CDR2 SVGIG (reference sequence). CDR3 nucleotides: TGTGCCTGGAGTTCCCCCTGGGGACTAGCGGGATTGGGAGATACGCAGTATTTT. Protein sequence: CAWSSPWGLAGLGDTQYF.

The rearrangement links TRBV2 to TRBJ1-2; possible D gene TRBD1, 5 bases. This CDR3 has 14 residues. Trimming shortened V by 6 bases and J by 1 base, and 12 bases separated the two germline ends. Germline values: CDR1 SNHLY, CDR2 FYNNEI. The CDR3 region is CASRPRQNNYGYTF. The CDR3 DNA is TGTGCCAGCAGACCCCGACAGAATAACTATGGCTACACCTTC.

Only a few counts were recorded for this clone. J is TRBJ2-2 and V is TRBV7-6; possible D gene TRBD2, 6 bases. V lost 4 bases, J lost 6 bases, and 12 bases lay in between. This CDR3 region has 14 residues. The germline V gene encodes CDR1 SGHVS and CDR2 FNYEAQ. The CDR3 nucleotides are TGTGCCAGCAGCTCAAATCCGGGAGCCGGGGAGCTGTTTTTT. This gives the protein CASSSNPGAGELFF.

This clone was picked up a small number of times. CDR3 protein: CASSDRQGQETQYF. CDR3 bases: TGTGCCAGCAGTGACCGACAGGGCCAAGAGACCCAGTACTTC. The chain has TRBV6-6 and TRBJ2-5; 7 bases match TRBD1. The J segment lost 1 base and the V segment lost 5 bases, leaving 4 bases of the junction unmatched. There are 14 residues in the CDR3. Germline V gives CDR1 MNHNY, CDR2 SVGAGI (reference sequence).

The rearrangement links TRBV18 to TRBJ1-2; D perhaps matches TRBD1 (5 bases). V was trimmed by 3 bases and J by 1 base, leaving 15 bases between them. CDR3 length equals 16 residues. Germline CDR1 reads KGHSH; CDR2 reads LQKENI. The CDR3 nucleotides read TGTGCCAGCTCACCCCTGGGGAGGGGCGATAACTATGGCTACACCTTC. Protein sequence: CASSPLGRGDNYGYTF.

This clone was counted between two and nine times. The rearrangement links TRBV2 to TRBJ1-5; D remains ambiguous. Germline CDR1 is SNHLY and CDR2 is FYNNEI. The CDR3 extends over 14 amino acids. Trimming removed 4 bases from V and 2 bases from J, with 9 bases in between. CDR3 sequence (DNA): TGTGCCAGCAGTGGGGGAGCTGGCAATCAGCCCCAGCATTTT. Its protein product is CASSGGAGNQPQHF.

The V gene is TRBV15, the J gene TRBJ2-1, with a weak D call TRBD2 (5 bases). Germline V CDR1 and CDR2: LNHNV, YYDKDF (reference sequence). The CDR3 sequence is 14 residues long. The V gene lost 0 bases and the J gene lost 9 bases, with 12 bases spanning the gap. This chain's CDR3 is CATSRDRASSEQFF. The CDR3 DNA is TGTGCCACCAGCAGAGATCGGGCTAGCTCTGAGCAGTTCTTC. Variable domain in full (rest from reference TRBV15 and TRBJ2-1): DAMVIQNPRYQVTQFGKPVTLSCSQTLNHNVMYWYQQKSSQAPKLLFHYYDKDFNNEADTPDNFQSRRPNTSFCFLDIRSPGLGDTAMYLCATSRDRASSEQFFGPGTRLTVL.

This clone came up once. V usage is TRBV7-9 and J usage is TRBJ2-1; 7 nucleotides agree with TRBD2. Germline CDR1 and CDR2: SEHNR and FQNEAQ (reference sequence). This CDR3 contains 13 residues. J gave up 3 bases and V 5 bases, and 1 base lay outside the gene matches. CDR3 protein: CASSRDYYNEQFF. The CDR3 nucleotides are TGTGCCAGCAGCCGGGACTACTACAATGAGCAGTTCTTC. The whole variable domain, remainder taken from reference TRBV7-9 and TRBJ2-1, is DTGVSQNPRHKITKRGQNVTFRCDPISEHNRLYWYRQTLGQGPEFLTYFQNEAQLEKSRLLSDRFSAERPKGSFSTLEIQRTEQGDSAMYLCASSRDYYNEQFFGPGTRLTVL.

This chain joins TRBV7-9 and TRBJ1-2, with D tentatively TRBD1 (5 bases). In germline, CDR1 is SEHNR, CDR2 FQNEAQ (reference sequence). The CDR3 is 16 residues long. Trimming cost V 5 bases and J 8 bases, with 24 bases left between them. The CDR3 reads CASSAETDTFTRGYTF. CDR3 DNA: TGTGCCAGCAGCGCCGAAACGGACACCTTCACTCGGGGCTACACCTTC.

The gene calls are TRBV7-9 and TRBJ1-1, with D perhaps TRBD1 (6 bases). The germline CDR1 and CDR2 sequences are SEHNR and FQNEAQ (reference sequence). The CDR3 has 15 amino acids. V shed 2 bases and J shed 4 bases, with 14 bases lying between them. The CDR3 here is CASSLLSGQLTEAFF. DNA for the CDR3: TGTGCCAGCAGCTTATTATCCGGACAGCTCACTGAAGCTTTCTTT.

J is TRBJ2-7 and V is TRBV27; D is perhaps TRBD2 (6 bases). Germline V gene lookup returns CDR1 MNHEY and CDR2 SMNVEV (reference sequence). Trimming cost V 8 bases and J 1 base, with 15 bases left between them. The CDR3 is made up of 14 amino acids. The CDR3 coding sequence is TGTGCCAGCTCATCCGGGACTTCTTCCTACGAGCAGTACTTC. Protein product: CASSSGTSSYEQYF.

This clone was detected only a few times. The chain combines TRBV7-9 with TRBJ2-3; 7 nucleotides match TRBD1. Per the germline V gene, CDR1 is SEHNR and CDR2 is FQNEAQ (reference sequence). CDR3 length: 16 residues. V shed 1 base, J shed 3 bases, and the junction held 7 bases outside the gene matches. CDR3 DNA sequence: TGTGCCAGCAGCTTAGTCGGGACAGTGAGGACAGATACGCAGTATTTT. Translation gives CASSLVGTVRTDTQYF.

The table lists this clone with a few counts. In nucleotides, the CDR3 is TGTGCCAGCAGTGAAGCGGACATCCGGCCCCAGCATTTT. Protein product: CASSEADIRPQHF. This sequence joins TRBV6-1 and TRBJ1-5; D may be TRBD1 (5 bases). The V gene lost 0 bases and the J gene lost 9 bases, with 9 bases spanning the gap. Looked up from germline, CDR1 is MNHNS and CDR2 is SASEGT. The CDR3 runs 13 residues.

J is TRBJ1-1 and V is TRBV5-1; 8 positions match TRBD1. The germline V gene encodes CDR1 SGHRS and CDR2 YFSETQ. The CDR3 extends over 19 amino acids. V shed 6 bases and J 4 bases; nucleotides not matched to a gene: 23. In DNA, the CDR3 is TGCGCCAGCACCCATCTTGGACAGGGCAGGGTCAGAACGAGCACTGAAGCTTTCTTT. It translates to CASTHLGQGRVRTSTEAFF.

This clone was detected only a few times. The gene calls are TRBV7-9 and TRBJ2-7, with D perhaps TRBD1 (6 bases). CDR1 and CDR2 from the germline V gene are SEHNR and FQNEAQ (reference sequence). Trimming stripped 4 bases from V and 2 bases from J, with 15 bases between. The CDR3 loop spans 15 amino acids. CDR3 nucleotide sequence: TGTGCCAGCAGCTCGGTGGGACACAGTCCCTACGAGCAGTACTTC. Encoded protein: CASSSVGHSPYEQYF.

This clone was seen just once. The chain carries TRBV6-1 and TRBJ2-7; 10 bases align to TRBD2. With 0 bases clipped from V and 5 bases from J, the junction kept 4 bases outside the gene matches. This CDR3 contains 15 residues. Germline CDR1 reads MNHNS; CDR2 reads SASEGT. Here the CDR3 reads CASSEASGGPHEQYF. The CDR3 nucleotides read TGTGCCAGCAGTGAAGCTAGCGGGGGGCCACACGAGCAGTACTTC.

This clone has a handful of counts. V usage is TRBV18 and J usage is TRBJ1-5; tentative D call: TRBD1 (6 bases). The CDR3 is 16 amino acids. V shed 3 bases and J shed 2 bases, with 14 bases lying between them. Germline CDR1 KGHSH, CDR2 LQKENI. The CDR3 DNA reads as TGTGCCAGCTCACCCGGACAGTTGGATGGCAATCAGCCCCAGCATTTT. Translated, it gives CASSPGQLDGNQPQHF.

The rearrangement joins TRBV29-1 to TRBJ1-1, with D hard to call. Germline-derived CDR1 and CDR2 are SQVTM and ANQGSEA. CDR3 size: 11 residues. The ends were cut back, 6 bases at V and 1 base at J, with 6 bases in the middle. The DNA of the CDR3 is TGCAGCGTACAGCAGAACACTGAAGCTTTCTTT. Protein: CSVQQNTEAFF.

The rearrangement links TRBV18 to TRBJ2-2; D is unclear. Trimming took off 6 bases at V and 2 bases at J, with 10 bases between the two ends. CDR3 size: 14 residues. Germline V CDR1 and CDR2: KGHSH, LQKENI. CDR3 in amino acids: CASSRDINTGELFF. CDR3 in DNA: TGTGCCAGCTCCCGCGACATAAACACCGGGGAGCTGTTTTTT.